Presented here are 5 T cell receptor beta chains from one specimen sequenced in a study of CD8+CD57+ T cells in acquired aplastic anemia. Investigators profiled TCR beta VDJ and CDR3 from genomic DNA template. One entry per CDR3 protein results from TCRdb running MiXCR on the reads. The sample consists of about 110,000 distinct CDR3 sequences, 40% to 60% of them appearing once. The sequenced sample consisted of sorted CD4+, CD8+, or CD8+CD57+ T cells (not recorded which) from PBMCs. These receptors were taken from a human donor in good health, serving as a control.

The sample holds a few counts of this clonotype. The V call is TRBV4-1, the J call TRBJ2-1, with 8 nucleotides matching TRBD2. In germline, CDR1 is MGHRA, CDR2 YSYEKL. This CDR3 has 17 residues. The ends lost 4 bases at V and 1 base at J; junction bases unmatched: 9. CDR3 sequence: CASSPTSRGGSYNEQFF. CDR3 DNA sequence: TGCGCCAGCAGCCCCACCTCCCGGGGGGGTTCCTACAATGAGCAGTTCTTC.

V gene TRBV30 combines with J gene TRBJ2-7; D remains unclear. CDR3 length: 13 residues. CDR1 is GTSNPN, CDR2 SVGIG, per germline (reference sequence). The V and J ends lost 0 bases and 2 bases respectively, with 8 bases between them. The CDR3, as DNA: TGTGCCTGGAGTGTTCCTCTGGCCTACGAGCAGTACTTC. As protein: CAWSVPLAYEQYF.

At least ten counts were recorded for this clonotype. The CDR3 nucleotides are TGTGCCACCAGTGATTTTAGAGGTCAGCCCCAGCATTTT. It encodes CATSDFRGQPQHF. J is TRBJ1-5 and V is TRBV24-1; no firm D call. Germline CDR1 and CDR2: KGHDR and SFDVKD. The CDR3 loop spans 13 amino acids. The V gene lost 1 base and the J gene lost 6 bases, with 6 bases spanning the gap.

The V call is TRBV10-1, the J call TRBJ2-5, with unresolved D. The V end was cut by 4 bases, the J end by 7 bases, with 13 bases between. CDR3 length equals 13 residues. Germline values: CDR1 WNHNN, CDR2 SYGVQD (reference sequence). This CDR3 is CASSAGLKGTQYF. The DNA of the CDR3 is TGCGCCAGCAGTGCCGGCCTCAAGGGGACCCAGTACTTC.

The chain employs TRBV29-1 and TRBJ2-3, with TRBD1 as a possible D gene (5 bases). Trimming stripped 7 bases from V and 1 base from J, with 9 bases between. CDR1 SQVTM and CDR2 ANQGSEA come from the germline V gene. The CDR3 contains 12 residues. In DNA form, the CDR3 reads TGCAGCGAAACACAGGGCACAGATACGCAGTATTTT. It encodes CSETQGTDTQYF.